The 21 T cell receptor beta chains given below trace back to one sample, sequenced in a study of blood T cell repertoires in COVID-19. TCRdb's table, derived via immunoSEQ multiplex PCR, lists solely in-frame clones and lacks some. The top ten hold around 12% of the sample, which has 200,000 to 250,000 clones, roughly four fifths seen once. Material for sequencing was peripheral blood. The receptor set was obtained from a woman aged 35 to 49 with acute or convalescent COVID-19.

The V gene is TRBV19, the J gene TRBJ2-3, with TRBD2 matching 7 bases. The germline V gene encodes CDR1 LNHDA and CDR2 SQIVND (reference sequence). J lost 3 bases, V lost 6 bases, and 12 bases had no gene match. This CDR3 is 16 amino acids long. In nucleotides, the CDR3 is TGTGCCAGTAGCGAGACTAGCCACAAGGCTACAGATACGCAGTATTTT. Translating gives CASSETSHKATDTQYF.

The chain is built from TRBV3-1 (or the pseudogene TRBV3-2) and TRBJ2-7; 8 positions match TRBD2. The ends lost 0 bases at V and 11 bases at J; junction bases unmatched: 15. This CDR3 region has 16 residues. Germline V gives CDR1 LGHDT, CDR2 YNNKEL (reference sequence). CDR3 sequence reads: CASSQDKGLAGRGKYF. For the CDR3, the DNA is TGTGCCAGCAGCCAAGACAAAGGGCTAGCGGGCCGAGGGAAGTACTTC.

The chain links TRBV5-1 to TRBJ1-2; D may be TRBD1 (6 bases). This CDR3 is built from 13 residues. V lost 4 bases and J 3 bases, leaving 10 bases between the germline ends. Germline V gene sequence: CDR1 SGHRS, CDR2 YFSETQ. CDR3 nucleotides: TGCGCCAGCAGCCCGGACAGACACTATGGCTACACCTTC. Encoded protein: CASSPDRHYGYTF.

Details on this clone: The sample has other DNA sequences that encode this CDR3 too. The V call is TRBV11-2, the J call TRBJ2-1; perhaps TRBD2 as D (6 bases). Germline CDR1 SGHAT, CDR2 FQNNGV. V lost 3 bases to trimming and J lost 6 bases, with 12 bases between them. This CDR3 has 14 residues. The chain's CDR3 is CASSLNGRGNEQFF. CDR3 bases: TGTGCCAGCAGCTTGAACGGGAGAGGCAATGAGCAGTTCTTC.

The genes are TRBV6-1 and TRBJ1-5; 9 nucleotides match TRBD1. The CDR3 consists of 19 residues. Germline V gene data show CDR1 as MNHNS and CDR2 as SASEGT. The junction had 10 bases not matched to a gene; V was cut back by 1 base and J by 0 bases. CDR3 region: CASSEGKRTGVYSNQPQHF. In DNA, the CDR3 is TGTGCCAGCAGTGAAGGGAAAAGGACAGGGGTTTATAGCAATCAGCCCCAGCATTTT.

The chain recombines TRBV29-1 with TRBJ1-1; no reliable D call. Trimming removed 7 bases at V and 5 bases at J, with 11 bases between. The CDR3 is made up of 11 amino acids. Per the germline V gene, CDR1 is SQVTM and CDR2 is ANQGSEA. This CDR3 is CSAGSGTEAFF. DNA of the CDR3: TGCAGCGCGGGGAGCGGGACTGAAGCTTTCTTT.

The chain carries TRBV10-2 and TRBJ2-7, with 8 bases identical to TRBD2. Germline CDR1 is WSHSY and CDR2 is SAAADI. The CDR3 runs 18 residues. The V gene end was trimmed by 0 bases and the J gene end by 0 bases; junction bases not matched to a gene: 10. The CDR3 region has the DNA TGCGCCAGCAGTGAGTCGACTCGGGGGGGCTTATTCTCCTACGAGCAGTACTTC. The encoded protein is CASSESTRGGLFSYEQYF.

This sequence joins TRBV5-5 and TRBJ2-2; TRBD2 is a possible D gene (6 bases). CDR3 size: 16 residues. V gave up 3 bases and J gave up 1 base, with 13 bases separating them. Germline V gene lookup returns CDR1 SGHKS and CDR2 YYEKEE (reference sequence). The CDR3 region is CASSSRGTENTGELFF. The CDR3 DNA sequence: TGTGCCAGCAGCTCCCGGGGGACCGAGAACACCGGGGAGCTGTTTTTT.

The gene calls are TRBV6-5 and TRBJ2-2; 8 bases agree with TRBD2. Losses at the gene ends were 1 base for V and 5 bases for J; bases not matched to a gene: 6. The CDR3 sequence is 16 residues long. Germline assignment: CDR1 MNHEY and CDR2 SVGAGI. The CDR3, as DNA: TGTGCCAGCAGTTACTGGACTAGCAGCTCAACCGGGGAGCTGTTTTTT. Its translation is CASSYWTSSSTGELFF.

CDR3 nucleotides: TGCGCCAGCAGCCCCTCGGAGGGGTCCTATGGCTACACCTTC. As protein: CASSPSEGSYGYTF. The genes are TRBV4-3 and TRBJ1-2; D is possibly TRBD1 (5 bases). There are 14 residues in the CDR3. With 4 bases removed from V and 4 bases from J, the gap between germline ends came to 13 bases. Per the germline V gene, CDR1 is LGHNA and CDR2 is YSLEER.

The chain joins TRBV21-1 to TRBJ2-7; the table's D call, TRBD1, has no DNA check behind it. TRBV21-1 is an annotated pseudogene. The CDR3 length is 14 residues. CDR3 region: CASTEGARGVEQYF. The CDR3 DNA sequence: TGTGCCAGCACCGAAGGGGCCAGGGGGGTCGAGCAGTACTTC.

V and J are TRBV27 and TRBJ2-7; TRBD1 matches at 7 bases. The CDR3 runs to 17 residues. Germline CDR1 MNHEY, CDR2 SMNVEV (reference sequence). Germline trimming cut 5 bases from V and 3 bases from J; bases unmatched to any gene: 16. The CDR3 spells CASSPGDSSSPRYEQYF. The CDR3 DNA reads as TGTGCCAGCAGTCCCGGGGACAGTTCTTCCCCTCGCTACGAGCAGTACTTC.

The V call is TRBV27, the J call TRBJ2-5; D might be TRBD2 (6 bases). V was trimmed by 3 bases and J by 3 bases, leaving 14 bases between them. The CDR3 loop spans 15 amino acids. CDR1 and CDR2 from the germline V gene are MNHEY and SMNVEV (reference sequence). DNA of the CDR3: TGTGCCAGCAGTTTCGGCGGGAATTGGGAAGAGACCCAGTACTTC. Encoded protein: CASSFGGNWEETQYF.

Written as DNA, the CDR3 is TGTGCCAGCAGTTACTCCGACAGGGATGCCTACACCTTC. It yields the protein CASSYSDRDAYTF. The chain links TRBV6-5 to TRBJ1-2, with TRBD1 matching over 7 bases. The CDR3 length is 13 residues. Per germline, CDR1 MNHEY and CDR2 SVGAGI. Unmatched junction bases numbered 5, after V lost 0 bases and J lost 10 bases.

The J gene is TRBJ2-2, the V gene TRBV5-1; D might be TRBD2 (6 bases). The CDR3 runs to 16 residues. CDR1 and CDR2 from the germline V gene are SGHRS and YFSETQ. Trimming shortened V by 4 bases and J by 2 bases, and 15 bases separated the two germline ends. The CDR3 bases are TGCGCCAGCAGCCACCTCGGGGCGGGAAACACCGGGGAGCTGTTTTTT. Translating gives CASSHLGAGNTGELFF.

This clone has only a few counts. The chain links TRBV2 to TRBJ1-2; D is unclear. Germline loops: CDR1 SNHLY, CDR2 FYNNEI. The ends were cut back, 3 bases at V and 6 bases at J, with 11 bases in the middle. The CDR3 loop spans 13 amino acids. This chain's CDR3 is CASSDPLGDGYTF. CDR3 coding DNA: TGTGCCAGCAGTGACCCCCTGGGCGATGGCTACACCTTC.

This clone came up a few times. This chain connects TRBV5-1 to TRBJ1-2, with D unclear. This CDR3 is 15 amino acids long. V lost 0 bases and J lost 3, with 12 bases in between. CDR1 is SGHRS and CDR2 is YFSETQ in the germline V gene. Here the CDR3 DNA reads TGCGCCAGCAGCTTGGCCAGTGGCCGGGACTATGGCTACACCTTC. Protein product: CASSLASGRDYGYTF.

The V and J genes are TRBV27 and TRBJ2-5; 8 nucleotides align to TRBD2. The CDR3 sequence is 17 residues long. Trimming cost V 2 bases and J 1 base; bases outside gene matches: 9. CDR1 is MNHEY, CDR2 SMNVEV, per germline (reference sequence). CDR3 sequence reads: CASSLGGAGEGQETQYF. DNA of the CDR3: TGTGCCAGCAGTTTAGGGGGAGCGGGAGAGGGCCAAGAGACCCAGTACTTC.

V and J are TRBV11-2 and TRBJ2-1; 14 bases align to TRBD2. CDR1 is SGHAT, CDR2 FQNNGV, per germline. The CDR3 totals 17 residues. Trimming at V came to 5 bases and at J to 3 bases, leaving 6 bases not matched to a gene. This chain's CDR3 is CASSARLAGGIYNEQFF. CDR3 nucleotides: TGTGCCAGCAGCGCCCGACTAGCGGGGGGGATCTACAATGAGCAGTTCTTC.

This clone was recorded only once. The chain couples TRBV5-1 to TRBJ2-1; 11 bases are shared with TRBD2. CDR3 size: 17 residues. The germline V gene encodes CDR1 SGHRS and CDR2 YFSETQ. With 0 bases clipped from V and 6 bases from J, the junction kept 8 bases outside the gene matches. CDR3 loop: CASSLAPGTSGPNEQFF. The CDR3 region has the DNA TGCGCCAGCAGCTTGGCCCCGGGGACTAGCGGCCCCAATGAGCAGTTCTTC.

This chain uses TRBV6-5 with TRBJ2-1, with 7 bases matching TRBD2. CDR3 length: 13 residues. V lost 0 bases and J lost 9; bases outside the gene matches: 2. CDR1 is MNHEY, CDR2 SVGAGI, per germline. The CDR3 here is CASSYSGEGEQFF. CDR3 bases: TGTGCCAGCAGTTACTCGGGGGAGGGTGAGCAGTTCTTC.